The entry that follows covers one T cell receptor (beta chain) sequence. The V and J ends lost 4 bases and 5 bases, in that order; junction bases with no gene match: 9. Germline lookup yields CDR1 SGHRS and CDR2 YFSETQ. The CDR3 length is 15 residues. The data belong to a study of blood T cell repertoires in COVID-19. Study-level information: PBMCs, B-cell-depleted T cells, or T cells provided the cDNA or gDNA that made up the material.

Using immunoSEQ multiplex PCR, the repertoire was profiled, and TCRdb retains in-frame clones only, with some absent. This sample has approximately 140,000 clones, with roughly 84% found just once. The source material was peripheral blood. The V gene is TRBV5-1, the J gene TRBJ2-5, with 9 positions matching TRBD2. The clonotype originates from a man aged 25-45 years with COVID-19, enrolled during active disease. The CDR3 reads CASSAIAGDLETQYF. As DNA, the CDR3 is TGCGCCAGCAGCGCAATAGCGGGAGATTTGGAGACCCAGTACTTC.